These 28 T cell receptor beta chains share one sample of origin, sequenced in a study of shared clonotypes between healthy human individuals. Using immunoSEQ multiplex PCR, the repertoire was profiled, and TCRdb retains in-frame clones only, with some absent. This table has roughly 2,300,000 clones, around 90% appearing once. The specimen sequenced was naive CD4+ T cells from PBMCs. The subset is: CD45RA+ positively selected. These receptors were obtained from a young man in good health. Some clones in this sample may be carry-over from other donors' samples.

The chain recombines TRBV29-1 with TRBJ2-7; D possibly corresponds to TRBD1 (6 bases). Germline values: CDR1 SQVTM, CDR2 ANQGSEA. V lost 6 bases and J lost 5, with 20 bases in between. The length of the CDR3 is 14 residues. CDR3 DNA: TGCAGCGTCGGGCCGAGACAGGCAGGCCACGAGCAGTACTTC. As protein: CSVGPRQAGHEQYF.

The CDR3 sequence is CASSLMKDGALAFF. The CDR3, as DNA: TGTGCCAGCAGTTTAATGAAGGACGGGGCGCTAGCTTTCTTT. The rearrangement joins TRBV27 to TRBJ1-1, with D possibly matching TRBD1 (5 bases). Trimming removed 2 bases at V and 10 bases at J, with 17 bases between. The CDR3 runs to 14 residues. CDR1 and CDR2 (germline): MNHEY, SMNVEV (reference sequence).

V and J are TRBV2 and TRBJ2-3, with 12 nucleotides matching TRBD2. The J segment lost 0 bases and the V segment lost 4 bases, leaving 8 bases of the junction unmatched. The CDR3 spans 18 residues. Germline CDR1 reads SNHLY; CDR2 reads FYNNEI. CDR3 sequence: CASSGGTLAGGSTDTQYF. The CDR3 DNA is TGTGCCAGCAGTGGGGGGACCCTAGCGGGAGGGAGCACAGATACGCAGTATTTT.

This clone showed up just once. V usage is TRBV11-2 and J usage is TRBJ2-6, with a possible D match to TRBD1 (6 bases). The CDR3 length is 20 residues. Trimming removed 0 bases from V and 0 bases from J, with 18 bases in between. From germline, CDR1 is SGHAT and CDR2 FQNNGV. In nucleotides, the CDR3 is TGTGCCAGCAGCTTAGACCGTCGGACAGCAAGCGTCTCTGGGGCCAACGTCCTGACTTTC. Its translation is CASSLDRRTASVSGANVLTF.

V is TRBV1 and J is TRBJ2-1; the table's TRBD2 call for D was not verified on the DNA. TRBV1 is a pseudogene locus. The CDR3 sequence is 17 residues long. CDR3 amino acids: CTSSHRSKRESYNEQFF. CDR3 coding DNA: TGCACCAGCAGCCACCGATCGAAGCGGGAGTCCTACAATGAGCAGTTCTTC.

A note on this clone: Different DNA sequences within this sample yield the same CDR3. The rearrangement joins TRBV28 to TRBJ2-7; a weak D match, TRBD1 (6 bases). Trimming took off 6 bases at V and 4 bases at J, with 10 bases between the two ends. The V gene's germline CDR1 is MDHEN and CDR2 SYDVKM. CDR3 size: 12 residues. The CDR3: CASRQGPYEQYF. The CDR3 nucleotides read TGTGCCAGCAGACAGGGACCATACGAGCAGTACTTC.

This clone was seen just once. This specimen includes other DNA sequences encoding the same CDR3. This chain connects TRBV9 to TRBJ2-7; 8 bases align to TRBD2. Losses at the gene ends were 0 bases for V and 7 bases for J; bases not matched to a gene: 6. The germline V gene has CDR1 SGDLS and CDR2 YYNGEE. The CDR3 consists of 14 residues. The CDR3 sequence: CASSVGAGGGEQYF. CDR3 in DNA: TGTGCCAGCAGCGTAGGTGCGGGAGGAGGAGAGCAGTACTTC.

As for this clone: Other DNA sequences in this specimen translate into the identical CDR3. CDR3 nucleotides: TGCGCCAGCAGCCTGGGGACGGGGGACACCGGGGAGCTGTTTTTT. The encoded protein is CASSLGTGDTGELFF. The chain recombines TRBV5-1 with TRBJ2-2; maybe TRBD2 (6 bases). The CDR3 runs to 15 residues. In germline, CDR1 is SGHRS, CDR2 YFSETQ. With 4 bases removed from V and 3 bases from J, the gap between germline ends came to 13 bases.

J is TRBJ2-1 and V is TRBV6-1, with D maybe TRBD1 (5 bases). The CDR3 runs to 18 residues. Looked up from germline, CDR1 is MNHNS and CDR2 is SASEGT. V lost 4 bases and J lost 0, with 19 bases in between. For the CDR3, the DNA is TGTGCCAGCAGTGGGCTGTTAGGGGAAAGTACCTCCTACAATGAGCAGTTCTTC. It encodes CASSGLLGESTSYNEQFF.

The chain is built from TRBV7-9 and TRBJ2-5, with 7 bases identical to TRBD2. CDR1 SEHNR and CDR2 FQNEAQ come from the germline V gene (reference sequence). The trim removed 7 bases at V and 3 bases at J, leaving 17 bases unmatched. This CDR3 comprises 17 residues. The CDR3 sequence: CASTSPPGGPWKETQYF. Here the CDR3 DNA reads TGTGCCAGCACTTCTCCTCCGGGGGGACCGTGGAAAGAGACCCAGTACTTC.

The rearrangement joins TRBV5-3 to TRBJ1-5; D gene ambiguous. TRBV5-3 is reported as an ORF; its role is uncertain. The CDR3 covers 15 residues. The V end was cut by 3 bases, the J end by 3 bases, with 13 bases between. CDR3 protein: CARSCSSRDNQPQHF. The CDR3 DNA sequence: TGTGCCAGAAGCTGTTCTTCGAGGGACAATCAGCCCCAGCATTTT.

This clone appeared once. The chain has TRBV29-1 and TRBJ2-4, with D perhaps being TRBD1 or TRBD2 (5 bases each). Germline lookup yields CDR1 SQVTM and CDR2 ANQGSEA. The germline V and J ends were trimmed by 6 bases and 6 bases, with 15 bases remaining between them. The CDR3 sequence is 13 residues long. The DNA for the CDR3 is TGCAGCGTGGGGACCGGGGCGGGAAACATTCAGTACTTC. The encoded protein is CSVGTGAGNIQYF.

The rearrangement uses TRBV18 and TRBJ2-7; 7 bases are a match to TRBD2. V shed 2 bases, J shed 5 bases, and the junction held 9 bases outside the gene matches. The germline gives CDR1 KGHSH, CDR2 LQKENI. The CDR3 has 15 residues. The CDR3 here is CASSPAGRGGNEQYF. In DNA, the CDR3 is TGTGCCAGCTCACCAGCGGGGAGGGGAGGCAACGAGCAGTACTTC.

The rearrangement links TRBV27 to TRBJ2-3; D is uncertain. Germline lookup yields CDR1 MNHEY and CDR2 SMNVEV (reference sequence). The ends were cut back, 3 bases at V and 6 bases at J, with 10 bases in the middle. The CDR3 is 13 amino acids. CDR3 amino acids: CASSFKHLDTQYF. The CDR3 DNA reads TGTGCCAGCAGTTTCAAACATCTGGATACGCAGTATTTT.

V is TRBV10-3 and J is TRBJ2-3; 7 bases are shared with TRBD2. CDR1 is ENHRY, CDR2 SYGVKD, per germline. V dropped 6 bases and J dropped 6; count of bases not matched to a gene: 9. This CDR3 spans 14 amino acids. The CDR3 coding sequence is TGTGCCATCAGCTGGGAGGGAGTTGCGGATACGCAGTATTTT. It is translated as CAISWEGVADTQYF.

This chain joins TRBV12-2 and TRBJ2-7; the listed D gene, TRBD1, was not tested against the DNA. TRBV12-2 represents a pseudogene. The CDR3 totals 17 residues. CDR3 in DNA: TGTGCAAGTCGCTCCCGGAACCAGACAGGGGGATTCTACGAGCAGTACTTC. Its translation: CASRSRNQTGGFYEQYF.

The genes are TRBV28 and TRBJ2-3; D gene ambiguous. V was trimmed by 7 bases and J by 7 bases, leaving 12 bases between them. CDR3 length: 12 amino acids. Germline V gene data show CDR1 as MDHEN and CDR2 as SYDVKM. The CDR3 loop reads CASTGNSYTQYF. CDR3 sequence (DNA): TGTGCCAGCACTGGAAACTCTTATACGCAGTATTTT.

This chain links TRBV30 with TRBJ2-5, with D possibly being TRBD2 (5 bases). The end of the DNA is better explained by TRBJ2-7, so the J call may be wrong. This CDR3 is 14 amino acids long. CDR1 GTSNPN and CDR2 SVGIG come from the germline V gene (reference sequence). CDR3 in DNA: TGTGCCTGGAGCGGAGGTACGACCTCCTACGAGCAGTACTTC. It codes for CAWSGGTTSYEQYF.

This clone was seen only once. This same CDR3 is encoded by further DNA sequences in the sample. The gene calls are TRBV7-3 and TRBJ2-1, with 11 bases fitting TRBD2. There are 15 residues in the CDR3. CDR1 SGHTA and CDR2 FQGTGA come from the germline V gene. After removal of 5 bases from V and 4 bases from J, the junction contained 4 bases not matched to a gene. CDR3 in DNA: TGTGCCAGCAGCGCGGGACTAGCGGAGTACAATGAGCAGTTCTTC. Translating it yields CASSAGLAEYNEQFF.

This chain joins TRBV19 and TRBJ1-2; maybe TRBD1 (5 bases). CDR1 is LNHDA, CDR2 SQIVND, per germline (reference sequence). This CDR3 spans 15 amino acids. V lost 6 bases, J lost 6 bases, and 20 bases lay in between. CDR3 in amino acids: CASRRVVRGWDGYTF. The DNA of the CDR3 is TGTGCCAGTAGGAGAGTGGTGAGGGGTTGGGATGGCTACACCTTC.

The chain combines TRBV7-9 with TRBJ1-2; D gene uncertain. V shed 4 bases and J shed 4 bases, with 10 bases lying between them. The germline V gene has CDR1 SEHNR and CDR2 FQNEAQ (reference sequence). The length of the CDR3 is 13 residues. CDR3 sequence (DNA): TGTGCCAGCAGCTCCCTTGAGGCCTATGGCTACACCTTC. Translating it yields CASSSLEAYGYTF.

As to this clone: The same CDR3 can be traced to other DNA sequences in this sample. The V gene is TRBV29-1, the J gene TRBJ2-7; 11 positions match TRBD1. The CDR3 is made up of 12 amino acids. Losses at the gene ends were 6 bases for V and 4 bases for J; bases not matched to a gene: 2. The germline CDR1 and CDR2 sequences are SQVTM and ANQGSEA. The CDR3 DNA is TGCAGCGTCGGACAGGGGGCGTACGAGCAGTACTTC. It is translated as CSVGQGAYEQYF.

The CDR3 here is CASRGGRTEAFF. In DNA, the CDR3 is TGTGCCAGCCGGGGGGGGAGGACTGAAGCTTTCTTT. V gene TRBV27 combines with J gene TRBJ1-1; D perhaps matches TRBD1 (5 bases). The ends were cut back, 8 bases at V and 5 bases at J, with 12 bases in the middle. The CDR3 is 12 amino acids. Germline CDR1 is MNHEY and CDR2 is SMNVEV (reference sequence).

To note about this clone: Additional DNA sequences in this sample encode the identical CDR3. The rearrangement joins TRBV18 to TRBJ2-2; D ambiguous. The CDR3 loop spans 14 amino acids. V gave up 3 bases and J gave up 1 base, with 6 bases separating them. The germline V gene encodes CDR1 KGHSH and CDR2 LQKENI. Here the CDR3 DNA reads TGTGCCAGCTCACCCTCACTGAACACCGGGGAGCTGTTTTTT. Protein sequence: CASSPSLNTGELFF.

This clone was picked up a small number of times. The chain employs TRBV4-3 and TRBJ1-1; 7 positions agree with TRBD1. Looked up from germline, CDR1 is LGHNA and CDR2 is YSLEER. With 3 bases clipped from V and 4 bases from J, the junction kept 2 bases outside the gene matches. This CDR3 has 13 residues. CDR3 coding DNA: TGCGCCAGCAGCCACGACAGGGCCACTGAAGCTTTCTTT. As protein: CASSHDRATEAFF.

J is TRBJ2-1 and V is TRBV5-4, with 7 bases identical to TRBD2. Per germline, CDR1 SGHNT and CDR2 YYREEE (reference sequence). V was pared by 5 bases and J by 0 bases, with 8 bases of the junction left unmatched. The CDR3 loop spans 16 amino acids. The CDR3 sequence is CASSLTSRPSYNEQFF. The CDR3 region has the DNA TGTGCCAGCAGTCTGACTAGCCGGCCCTCCTACAATGAGCAGTTCTTC.

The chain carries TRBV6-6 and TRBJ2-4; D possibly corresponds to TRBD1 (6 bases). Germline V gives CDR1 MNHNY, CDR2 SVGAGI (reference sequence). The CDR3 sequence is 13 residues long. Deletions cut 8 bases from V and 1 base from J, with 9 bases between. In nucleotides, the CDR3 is TGTGCCAGCGTGGGGGCGGCCAAAAACATTCAGTACTTC. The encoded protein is CASVGAAKNIQYF.

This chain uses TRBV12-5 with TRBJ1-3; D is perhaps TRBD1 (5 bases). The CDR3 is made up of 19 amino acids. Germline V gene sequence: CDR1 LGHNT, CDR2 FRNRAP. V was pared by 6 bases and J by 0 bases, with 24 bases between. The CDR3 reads CASGPKRQGLMISGNTIYF. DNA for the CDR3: TGTGCTAGTGGCCCCAAACGGCAGGGCCTCATGATCTCTGGAAACACCATATATTTT.